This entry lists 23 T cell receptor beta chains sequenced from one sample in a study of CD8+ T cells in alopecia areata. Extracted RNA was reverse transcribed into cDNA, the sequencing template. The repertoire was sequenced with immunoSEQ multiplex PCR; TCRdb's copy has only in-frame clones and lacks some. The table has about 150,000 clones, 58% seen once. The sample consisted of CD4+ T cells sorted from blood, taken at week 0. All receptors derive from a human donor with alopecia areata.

CDR3 region: CASPDLAGGTGELFF. The CDR3 DNA reads TGCGCCTCCCCTGATCTAGCGGGGGGGACCGGGGAGCTGTTTTTT. The chain links TRBV23-1 to TRBJ2-2; 12 nucleotides agree with TRBD2. TRBV23-1 is marked as an open reading frame, function uncertain. J lost 5 bases, V lost 11 bases, and 9 bases had no gene match. The CDR3 has 15 amino acids.

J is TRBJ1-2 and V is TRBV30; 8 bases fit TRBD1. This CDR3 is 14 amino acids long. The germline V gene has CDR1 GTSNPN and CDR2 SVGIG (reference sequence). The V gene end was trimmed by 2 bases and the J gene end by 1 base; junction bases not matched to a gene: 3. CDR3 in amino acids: CAWSRTGFNYGYTF. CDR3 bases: TGTGCCTGGAGTCGGACAGGGTTTAACTATGGCTACACCTTC.

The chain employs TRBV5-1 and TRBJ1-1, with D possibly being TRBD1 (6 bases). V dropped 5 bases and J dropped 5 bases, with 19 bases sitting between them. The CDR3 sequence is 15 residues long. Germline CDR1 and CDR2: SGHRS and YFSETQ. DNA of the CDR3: TGCGCCAGCAGGCCGGCGACAGGCCTGTCTACTGAAGCTTTCTTT. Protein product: CASRPATGLSTEAFF.

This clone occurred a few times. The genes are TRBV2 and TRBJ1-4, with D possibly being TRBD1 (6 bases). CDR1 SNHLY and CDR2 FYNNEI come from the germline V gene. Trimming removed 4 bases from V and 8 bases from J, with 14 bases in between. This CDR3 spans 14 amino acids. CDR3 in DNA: TGTGCCAGCAGTGTGGGGACAATAAAAGAAAAACTGTTTTTT. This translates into CASSVGTIKEKLFF. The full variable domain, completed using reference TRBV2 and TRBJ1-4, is EPEVTQTPSHQVTQMGQEVILRCVPISNHLYFYWYRQILGQKVEFLVSFYNNEISEKSEIFDDQFSVERPDGSNFTLKIRSTKLEDSAMYFCASSVGTIKEKLFFGSGTQLSVL.

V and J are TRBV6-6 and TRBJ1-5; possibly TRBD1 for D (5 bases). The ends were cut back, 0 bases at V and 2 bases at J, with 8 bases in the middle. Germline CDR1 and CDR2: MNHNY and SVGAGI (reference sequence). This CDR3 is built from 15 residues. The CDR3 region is CASSYSGRGNQPQHF. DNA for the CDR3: TGTGCCAGCAGTTACTCGGGACGGGGCAATCAGCCCCAGCATTTT.

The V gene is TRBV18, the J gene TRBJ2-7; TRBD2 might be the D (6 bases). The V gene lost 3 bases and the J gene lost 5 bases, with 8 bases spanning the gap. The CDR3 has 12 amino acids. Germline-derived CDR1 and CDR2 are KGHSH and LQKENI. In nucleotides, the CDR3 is TGTGCCAGCTCACCTTCGGGGGACGAGCAGTACTTC. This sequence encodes CASSPSGDEQYF.

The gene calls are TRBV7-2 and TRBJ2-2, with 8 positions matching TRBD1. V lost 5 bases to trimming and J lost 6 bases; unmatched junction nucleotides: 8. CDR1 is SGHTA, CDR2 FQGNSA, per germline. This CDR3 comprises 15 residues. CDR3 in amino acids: CASSPGTGAPGELFF. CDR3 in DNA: TGTGCCAGCAGCCCCGGGACAGGTGCTCCCGGGGAGCTGTTTTTT.

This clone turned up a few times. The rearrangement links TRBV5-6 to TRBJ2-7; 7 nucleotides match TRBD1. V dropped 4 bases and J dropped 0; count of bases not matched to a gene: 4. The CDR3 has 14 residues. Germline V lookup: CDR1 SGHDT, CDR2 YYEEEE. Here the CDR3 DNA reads TGTGCCAGCAGCGGGGACAGCATCTCCTACGAGCAGTACTTC. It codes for CASSGDSISYEQYF. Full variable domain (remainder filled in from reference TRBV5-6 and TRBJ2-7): DAGVTQSPTHLIKTRGQQVTLRCSPKSGHDTVSWYQQALGQGPQFIFQYYEEEERQRGNFPDRFSGHQFPNYSSELNVNALLLGDSALYLCASSGDSISYEQYFGPGTRLTVT.

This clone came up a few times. The CDR3: CATSRDRGQGSPLHF. The CDR3 DNA reads TGTGCCACCAGCAGAGATCGCGGTCAGGGGTCACCCCTCCACTTT. The chain has TRBV15 and TRBJ1-6; D might be TRBD1 (6 bases). Trimming removed 0 bases from V and 10 bases from J, with 13 bases in between. The CDR3 covers 15 residues. CDR1 and CDR2 (germline): LNHNV, YYDKDF (reference sequence).

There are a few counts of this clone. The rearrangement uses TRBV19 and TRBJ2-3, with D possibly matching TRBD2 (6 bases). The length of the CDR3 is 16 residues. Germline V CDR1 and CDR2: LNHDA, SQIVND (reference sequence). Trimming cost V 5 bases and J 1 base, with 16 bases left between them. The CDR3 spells CASSALTSSGTDTQYF. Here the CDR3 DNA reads TGTGCCAGTAGTGCCCTGACTAGTAGTGGCACAGATACGCAGTATTTT. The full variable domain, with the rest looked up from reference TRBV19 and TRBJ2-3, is DGGITQSPKYLFRKEGQNVTLSCEQNLNHDAMYWYRQDPGQGLRLIYYSQIVNDFQKGDIAEGYSVSREKKESFPLTVTSAQKNPTAFYLCASSALTSSGTDTQYFGPGTRLTVL.

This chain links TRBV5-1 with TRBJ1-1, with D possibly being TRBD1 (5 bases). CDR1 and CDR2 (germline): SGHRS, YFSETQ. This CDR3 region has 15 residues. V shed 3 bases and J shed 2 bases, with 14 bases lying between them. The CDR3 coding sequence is TGCGCCAGCAGCTGGTCCGGGGGGAGAAACACTGAAGCTTTCTTT. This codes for CASSWSGGRNTEAFF.

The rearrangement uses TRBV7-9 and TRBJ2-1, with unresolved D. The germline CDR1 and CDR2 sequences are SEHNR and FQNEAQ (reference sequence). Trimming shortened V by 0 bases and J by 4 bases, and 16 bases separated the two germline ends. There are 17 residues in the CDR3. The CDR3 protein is CASSLARRRLLYNEQFF. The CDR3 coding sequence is TGTGCCAGCAGCTTAGCCCGTCGTAGGTTATTGTACAATGAGCAGTTCTTC.

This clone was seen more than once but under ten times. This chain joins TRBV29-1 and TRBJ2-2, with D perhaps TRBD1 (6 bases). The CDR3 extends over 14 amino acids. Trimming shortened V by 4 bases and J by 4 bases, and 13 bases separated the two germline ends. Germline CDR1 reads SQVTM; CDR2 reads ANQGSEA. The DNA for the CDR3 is TGCAGCGTTGCAGGACAGCCCTTCACCGGGGAGCTGTTTTTT. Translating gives CSVAGQPFTGELFF.

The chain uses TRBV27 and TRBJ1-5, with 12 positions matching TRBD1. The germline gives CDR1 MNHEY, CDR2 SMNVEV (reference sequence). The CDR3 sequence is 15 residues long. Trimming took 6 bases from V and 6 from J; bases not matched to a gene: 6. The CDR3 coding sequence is TGTGCCAGCAGCCCCGGGACAGGGGGCTTTCAGCCCCAGCATTTT. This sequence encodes CASSPGTGGFQPQHF.

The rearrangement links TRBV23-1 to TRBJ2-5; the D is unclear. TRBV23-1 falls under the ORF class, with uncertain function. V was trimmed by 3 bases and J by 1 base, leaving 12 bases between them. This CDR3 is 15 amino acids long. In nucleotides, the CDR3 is TGCGCCAGCAGTCACCCCCTGAGAGTCCAAGAGACCCAGTACTTC. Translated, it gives CASSHPLRVQETQYF.

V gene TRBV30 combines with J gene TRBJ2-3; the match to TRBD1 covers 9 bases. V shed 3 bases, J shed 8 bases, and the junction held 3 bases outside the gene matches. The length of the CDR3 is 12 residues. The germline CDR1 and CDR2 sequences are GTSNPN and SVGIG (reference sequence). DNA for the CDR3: TGTGCCTGGAGCACACAGGGGGCTACGCAGTATTTT. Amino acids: CAWSTQGATQYF.

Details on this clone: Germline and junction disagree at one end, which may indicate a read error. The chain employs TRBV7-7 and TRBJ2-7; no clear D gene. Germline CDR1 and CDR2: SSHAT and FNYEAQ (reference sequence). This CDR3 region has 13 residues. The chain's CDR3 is CASSSGGTYEQYF. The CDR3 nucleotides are TGTGCTAGCAGCTCGGGCGGAACCTACGAGCAGTACTTC.

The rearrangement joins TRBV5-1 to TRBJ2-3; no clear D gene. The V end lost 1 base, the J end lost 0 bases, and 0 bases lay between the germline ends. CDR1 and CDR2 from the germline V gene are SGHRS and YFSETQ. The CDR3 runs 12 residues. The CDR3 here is CASSLSTDTQYF. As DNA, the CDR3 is TGCGCCAGCAGCTTGAGCACAGATACGCAGTATTTT.

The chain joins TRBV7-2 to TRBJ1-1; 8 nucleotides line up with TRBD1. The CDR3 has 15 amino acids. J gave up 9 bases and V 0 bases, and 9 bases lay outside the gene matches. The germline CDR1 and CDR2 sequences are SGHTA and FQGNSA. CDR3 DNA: TGTGCCAGCAGCTTAGCCAAGGACAGGGTATATCAAGCTTTCTTT. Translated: CASSLAKDRVYQAFF.

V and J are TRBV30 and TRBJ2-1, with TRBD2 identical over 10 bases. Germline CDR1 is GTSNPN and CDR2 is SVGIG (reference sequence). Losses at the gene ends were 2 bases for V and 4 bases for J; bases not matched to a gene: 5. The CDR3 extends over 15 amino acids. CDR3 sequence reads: CAWSPDSGGYNEQFF. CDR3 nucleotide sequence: TGTGCCTGGAGTCCCGATAGCGGGGGGTACAATGAGCAGTTCTTC. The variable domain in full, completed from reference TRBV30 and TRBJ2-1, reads SQTIHQWPATLVQPVGSPLSLECTVEGTSNPNLYWYRQAAGRGLQLLFYSVGIGQISSEVPQNLSASRPQDRQFILSSKKLLLSDSGFYLCAWSPDSGGYNEQFFGPGTRLTVL.

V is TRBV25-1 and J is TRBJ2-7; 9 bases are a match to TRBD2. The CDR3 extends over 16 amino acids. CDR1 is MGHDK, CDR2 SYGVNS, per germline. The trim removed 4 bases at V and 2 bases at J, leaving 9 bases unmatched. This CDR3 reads CASSGGSGGIAYEQYF. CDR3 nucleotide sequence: TGTGCCAGCAGTGGGGGCAGCGGGGGGATCGCCTACGAGCAGTACTTC.

For the CDR3, the DNA is TGTGCCAGCAGCTTGGGATTCCAAGAGACCCAGTACTTC. As protein: CASSLGFQETQYF. V gene TRBV7-2 combines with J gene TRBJ2-5; D gene uncertain. The ends were cut back, 3 bases at V and 1 base at J, with 6 bases in the middle. Germline CDR1 SGHTA, CDR2 FQGNSA. The CDR3 contains 13 residues.

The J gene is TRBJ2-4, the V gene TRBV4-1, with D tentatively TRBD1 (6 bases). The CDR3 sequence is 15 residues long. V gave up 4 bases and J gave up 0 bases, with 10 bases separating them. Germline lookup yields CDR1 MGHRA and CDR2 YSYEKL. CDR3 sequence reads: CASSRGDIAKNIQYF. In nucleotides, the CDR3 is TGCGCCAGCAGCCGAGGGGACATAGCCAAAAACATTCAGTACTTC.